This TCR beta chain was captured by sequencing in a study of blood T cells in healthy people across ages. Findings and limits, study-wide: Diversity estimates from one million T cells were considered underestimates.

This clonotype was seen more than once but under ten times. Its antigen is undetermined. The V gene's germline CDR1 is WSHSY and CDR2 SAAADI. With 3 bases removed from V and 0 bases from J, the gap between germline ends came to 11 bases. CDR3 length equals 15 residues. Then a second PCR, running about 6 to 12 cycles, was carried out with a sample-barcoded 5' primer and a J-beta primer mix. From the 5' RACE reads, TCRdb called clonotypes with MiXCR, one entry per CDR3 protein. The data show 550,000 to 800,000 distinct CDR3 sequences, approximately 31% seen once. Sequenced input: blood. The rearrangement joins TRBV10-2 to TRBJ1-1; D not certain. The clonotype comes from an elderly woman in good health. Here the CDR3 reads CASSDVGRMNTEAFF. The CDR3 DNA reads TGCGCCAGCAGTGACGTTGGGCGGATGAACACTGAAGCTTTCTTT.